The 26 T cell receptor beta chains reported below all come from one sample, sequenced in a study of early T cells in non-severe SARS-CoV-2 infection. One entry per CDR3 protein results from TCRdb running MiXCR on the 5' RACE reads. The table has roughly 88,000 distinct CDR3 sequences, 13% to 15% seen once. Sequenced material: whole blood. The source of these receptors is an adult who was a healthcare worker with PCR-confirmed SARS-CoV-2 infection or an uninfected control (not recorded which).

The chain employs TRBV28 and TRBJ2-4; D is unresolved. CDR1 is MDHEN, CDR2 SYDVKM, per germline. V lost 2 bases and J 2 bases, leaving 7 bases between the germline ends. This CDR3 spans 14 amino acids. CDR3 DNA sequence: TGTGCCAGCAGTTTAGTGGTACCCAAAAACATTCAGTACTTC. Its protein is CASSLVVPKNIQYF.

This clonotype was found a few times. The V gene is TRBV10-1, the J gene TRBJ2-5, with D tentatively TRBD1 (5 bases). V lost 0 bases and J lost 1, with 9 bases in between. Germline loops: CDR1 WNHNN, CDR2 SYGVQD (reference sequence). The CDR3 extends over 15 amino acids. The CDR3 sequence is CASSESVQGQETQYF. DNA of the CDR3: TGCGCCAGCAGTGAGTCTGTCCAGGGCCAAGAGACCCAGTACTTC.

The sample holds many counts of this clonotype. V is TRBV4-2 and J is TRBJ2-3; 7 bases fit TRBD2. Germline V lookup: CDR1 LGHNA, CDR2 YNFKEQ. CDR3 length: 17 residues. Trimming removed 0 bases from V and 1 base from J; junction bases left unmatched: 7. CDR3 DNA: TGTGCCAGCAGCCAAGATGGCGCTAGCGGTGGCACAGATACGCAGTATTTT. This sequence encodes CASSQDGASGGTDTQYF.

This clonotype was counted ten times or more. The chain combines TRBV29-1 with TRBJ1-1, with 9 bases matching TRBD1. With 6 bases clipped from V and 5 bases from J, the junction kept 10 bases outside the gene matches. CDR1 is SQVTM and CDR2 is ANQGSEA in the germline V gene. There are 14 residues in the CDR3. The CDR3 here is CSVRGGTGNTEAFF. The CDR3 coding sequence is TGCAGCGTACGAGGCGGGACAGGGAATACTGAAGCTTTCTTT.

V usage is TRBV5-4 and J usage is TRBJ1-4; D might be TRBD1 (5 bases). The V end lost 3 bases, the J end lost 7 bases, and 16 bases lay between the germline ends. The germline V gene has CDR1 SGHNT and CDR2 YYREEE (reference sequence). The CDR3 is 15 residues long. The CDR3 sequence is CASSWGIPRGEKLFF. The CDR3 coding sequence is TGTGCCAGCAGCTGGGGTATTCCTAGGGGTGAAAAACTGTTTTTT.

This clonotype was found a few times. The chain joins TRBV5-1 to TRBJ2-1; weak D call: TRBD2 (5 bases). The V and J ends lost 3 bases and 7 bases respectively, with 8 bases between them. Looked up from germline, CDR1 is SGHRS and CDR2 is YFSETQ. The CDR3 loop spans 12 amino acids. The CDR3 reads CASSSTGNEQFF. The CDR3 nucleotides read TGCGCCAGCAGCTCCACGGGGAATGAGCAGTTCTTC.

CDR3 nucleotides: TGCAGTGCGGAAACGCTCCTATGGGGGCCCGAGCAGTACTTC. It specifies CSAETLLWGPEQYF. The chain recombines TRBV20-1 with TRBJ2-7; possibly TRBD1 for D (6 bases). Between the trimmed V and J ends, which lost 6 bases and 6 bases, there was a span of 21 bases. The CDR3 is 14 amino acids. The germline CDR1 and CDR2 sequences are DFQATT and SNEGSKA (reference sequence).

The rearrangement joins TRBV10-3 to TRBJ1-2; 9 bases agree with TRBD1. Trimming cost V 6 bases and J 3 bases; bases outside gene matches: 5. This CDR3 is 14 amino acids long. The germline gives CDR1 ENHRY, CDR2 SYGVKD. The CDR3 loop reads CAIRLGQGDYGYTF. The CDR3 DNA reads TGTGCCATCAGGTTGGGACAGGGCGACTATGGCTACACCTTC.

This clonotype has only a few counts. The genes are TRBV7-6 and TRBJ2-7, with TRBD1 matching over 9 bases. The germline gives CDR1 SGHVS, CDR2 FNYEAQ. Unmatched junction bases numbered 2, after V lost 3 bases and J lost 2 bases. The CDR3 is 14 amino acids. The CDR3 DNA is TGTGCCAGCAGCTTTGGACAGGGGCCCTACGAGCAGTACTTC. This encodes CASSFGQGPYEQYF. Supplemented by reference TRBV7-6 and TRBJ2-7, the full variable domain reads GAGVSQSPRYKVTKRGQDVALRCDPISGHVSLYWYRQALGQGPEFLTYFNYEAQQDKSGLPNDRFSAERPEGSISTLTIQRTEQRDSAMYRCASSFGQGPYEQYFGPGTRLTVT.

This clonotype was detected only a few times. This rearrangement joins TRBV28 to TRBJ2-7; 9 nucleotides align to TRBD2. The CDR3 is 17 residues long. CDR1 MDHEN and CDR2 SYDVKM come from the germline V gene. With 3 bases clipped from V and 2 bases from J, the junction kept 11 bases outside the gene matches. CDR3 loop: CASSFELAGGRAYEQYF. The CDR3 nucleotides read TGTGCCAGCAGTTTCGAACTAGCGGGCGGGAGGGCCTACGAGCAGTACTTC.

V usage is TRBV4-1 and J usage is TRBJ1-2; 9 positions match TRBD1. V shed 4 bases, J shed 3 bases, and the junction held 18 bases outside the gene matches. Germline CDR1 MGHRA, CDR2 YSYEKL. The CDR3 totals 19 residues. For the CDR3, the DNA is TGCGCCAGCAGCCTCTCCCCGGGAGGAACAGGGGGCGCCGACTATGGCTACACCTTC. Translating it yields CASSLSPGGTGGADYGYTF.

Only a few counts were recorded for this clonotype. The rearrangement uses TRBV5-1 and TRBJ2-7; D may match TRBD1 or TRBD2 (5 bases each). In germline, CDR1 is SGHRS, CDR2 YFSETQ. This CDR3 has 13 residues. V lost 4 bases to trimming and J lost 6 bases, with 14 bases between them. The CDR3 DNA reads as TGCGCCAGCAGCCTCAGAGAGGGGACCGAGCAGTACTTC. Translation: CASSLREGTEQYF.

This clonotype was detected a few times. The V and J genes are TRBV28 and TRBJ2-2; no reliable D call. The V gene lost 6 bases and the J gene lost 10 bases, with 12 bases spanning the gap. This CDR3 contains 12 residues. From germline, CDR1 is MDHEN and CDR2 SYDVKM. CDR3 region: CASSPQKSELFF. The CDR3 coding sequence is TGTGCCAGCAGCCCACAAAAGTCGGAGCTGTTTTTT.

This clonotype was recorded many times. This rearrangement joins TRBV12-3 or TRBV12-4 to TRBJ1-1; possibly TRBD1 for D (6 bases). Between the trimmed V and J ends, which lost 7 bases and 3 bases, there was a span of 15 bases. CDR3 size: 14 residues. The CDR3 region is CASTDDRFHTEAFF. In nucleotides, the CDR3 is TGTGCCAGCACTGATGACAGGTTCCACACTGAAGCTTTCTTT.

The rearrangement uses TRBV7-2 and TRBJ1-4; D remains ambiguous. The CDR3 length is 14 residues. The germline gives CDR1 SGHTA, CDR2 FQGNSA. V gave up 2 bases and J gave up 5 bases, with 9 bases separating them. The CDR3 loop is CASSLQGENEKLFF. CDR3 bases: TGTGCCAGCAGCTTACAAGGCGAGAATGAAAAACTGTTTTTT.

A few counts support this clonotype. The chain links TRBV5-1 to TRBJ1-1; D remains ambiguous. The V end lost 4 bases, the J end lost 4 bases, and 11 bases lay between the germline ends. Germline loops: CDR1 SGHRS, CDR2 YFSETQ. The CDR3 spans 13 residues. DNA for the CDR3: TGCGCCAGCAGCCCCGAGGAGTTCACTGAAGCTTTCTTT. The encoded protein is CASSPEEFTEAFF. Supplemented by reference TRBV5-1 and TRBJ1-1, the full variable domain reads KAGVTQTPRYLIKTRGQQVTLSCSPISGHRSVSWYQQTPGQGLQFLFEYFSETQRNKGNFPGRFSGRQFSNSRSEMNVSTLELGDSALYLCASSPEEFTEAFFGQGTRLTVV.

This clonotype was seen more than once but under ten times. This chain connects TRBV7-9 to TRBJ2-2; D might be TRBD1 or TRBD2, each matching 5 bases. V was pared by 5 bases and J by 6 bases, with 22 bases between. The CDR3 spans 17 residues. In germline, CDR1 is SEHNR, CDR2 FQNEAQ (reference sequence). This CDR3 reads CASSPPAWGTPSGELFF. CDR3 DNA sequence: TGTGCCAGCAGCCCCCCCGCCTGGGGGACCCCATCCGGGGAGCTGTTTTTT.

V gene TRBV11-3 combines with J gene TRBJ2-7, with 11 bases identical to TRBD1. The CDR3 spans 15 residues. Per germline, CDR1 SGHNT and CDR2 YENEEA. The J segment lost 3 bases and the V segment lost 5 bases, leaving 6 bases of the junction unmatched. In DNA, the CDR3 is TGTGCCAGCAGCAACGGGGGGACAGGGGGCTACGAGCAGTACTTC. Its protein product is CASSNGGTGGYEQYF.

This sequence joins TRBV7-6 and TRBJ1-1; maybe TRBD1 (6 bases). The CDR3 has 12 amino acids. Deletions cut 5 bases from V and 5 bases from J, with 9 bases between. The germline V gene has CDR1 SGHVS and CDR2 FNYEAQ. The CDR3 is CASSATGTEAFF. CDR3 sequence (DNA): TGTGCCAGCAGCGCTACAGGGACTGAAGCTTTCTTT.

This clonotype was observed many times. The chain carries TRBV25-1 and TRBJ2-1; 11 positions match TRBD2. Per germline, CDR1 MGHDK and CDR2 SYGVNS. V dropped 5 bases and J dropped 3; count of bases not matched to a gene: 3. CDR3 length: 15 amino acids. The CDR3 is CASSLAGGNYNEQFF. As DNA, the CDR3 is TGTGCCAGCAGTTTAGCGGGGGGGAACTACAATGAGCAGTTCTTC.

To note about this clonotype: Likely a read error: the CDR3 ends without its conserved phenylalanine or tryptophan. The chain recombines TRBV5-1 with TRBJ2-2; D may correspond to TRBD1 or TRBD2 (6 bases each). The length of the CDR3 is 16 residues. Trimming shortened V by 3 bases and J by 3 bases, and 15 bases separated the two germline ends. Germline V gene data show CDR1 as SGHRS and CDR2 as YFSETQ. The CDR3 DNA reads TGCGCCAGCAGCTCAACAGGGTCGGGGGACACCGGGGAGCTGTTTTCT. It specifies CASSSTGSGDTGELFS.

The chain uses TRBV15 and TRBJ2-7, with 7 bases fitting TRBD2. The germline gives CDR1 LNHNV, CDR2 YYDKDF (reference sequence). This CDR3 is built from 13 residues. The J segment lost 1 base and the V segment lost 7 bases, leaving 4 bases of the junction unmatched. In nucleotides, the CDR3 is TGTGCCACCATGGGCGGGGGATCCTACGAGCAGTACTTC. Translation: CATMGGGSYEQYF.

The chain couples TRBV28 to TRBJ2-1; TRBD1 is a possible D gene (5 bases). CDR3 length: 12 amino acids. V was pared by 3 bases and J by 15 bases, with 15 bases between. Per the germline V gene, CDR1 is MDHEN and CDR2 is SYDVKM. CDR3 bases: TGTGCCAGCAGTTTCTGGGGCTCGCTTGGGTTCTTC. Protein sequence: CASSFWGSLGFF.

This chain uses TRBV7-2 with TRBJ2-5; D is unclear. Trimming shortened V by 1 base and J by 7 bases, and 7 bases separated the two germline ends. Germline V gene lookup returns CDR1 SGHTA and CDR2 FQGNSA. The CDR3 is 12 amino acids. The CDR3 sequence: CASSLEFGTQYF. The CDR3 DNA sequence: TGTGCCAGCAGCTTAGAATTCGGGACCCAGTACTTC. The complete variable domain, with remaining parts taken from reference TRBV7-2 and TRBJ2-5, reads GAGVSQSPSNKVTEKGKDVELRCDPISGHTALYWYRQSLGQGLEFLIYFQGNSAPDKSGLPSDRFSAERTGGSVSTLTIQRTQQEDSAVYLCASSLEFGTQYFGPGTRLLVL.

This clonotype came up many times. V gene TRBV12-3 or TRBV12-4 combines with J gene TRBJ2-4; D gene uncertain. The CDR3 runs 13 residues. With 3 bases removed from V and 10 bases from J, the gap between germline ends came to 13 bases. The CDR3 is CASSLGLGTIQYF. CDR3 coding DNA: TGTGCCAGCAGTTTGGGGTTGGGAACTATTCAGTACTTC.

This chain joins TRBV11-2 and TRBJ2-7; D gene unclear. CDR1 and CDR2 from the germline V gene are SGHAT and FQNNGV. The CDR3 length is 15 residues. The germline V and J ends were trimmed by 5 bases and 0 bases, with 14 bases remaining between them. The CDR3 nucleotides are TGTGCCAGCAGCCCAGACGGCCTCTTCTCCTACGAGCAGTACTTC. Amino acid sequence: CASSPDGLFSYEQYF.